This T cell receptor beta chain was observed in a study of cytomegalovirus exposure and HLA in healthy donors. In regard to this clone: What it binds is unknown.

The primer mix had 60 Vbeta and 13 Jbeta primers. The repertoire was sequenced with immunoSEQ multiplex PCR; TCRdb's copy has only in-frame clones and lacks some. Seen here are approximately 190,000 clones, 70% to 80% observed once, and the top ten hold 13% to 15%. Whole-study findings and limits: The classifier reportedly diagnosed cytomegalovirus status with high specificity and sensitivity. It emerged from a later analysis that several of the most significant clusters appeared to be linked to common viral pathogens.

J was trimmed by 7 bases and V by 1 base; bases with no gene match: 9. Germline-derived CDR1 and CDR2 are GTSNPN and SVGIG (reference sequence). CDR3 size: 16 residues. Although they were nominally healthy when sampled, donors likely had unrecorded immune exposures. V is TRBV30 and J is TRBJ1-6; TRBD1 agrees at 8 bases. Sequencing input: PBMCs. The clonotype was recovered from a woman in her 30s in good health and CMV-seropositive. The CDR3 DNA follows: TGTGCCTGGAGTGAGTTGCAGGGGGCTTCGAATTCACCCCTCCACTTT. Its protein is CAWSELQGASNSPLHF.